The source of this T cell receptor (beta chain) is a study of T cell responses to AZD1222 COVID-19 vaccine (dated by TCRdb to the early 2020s). General notes on the study: A total of 233 trial participants underwent TCR sequencing, of whom approximately 200 had received two doses of AZD1222 and some 25 had received two doses of the MenACWY control vaccine. Trial participants were enrolled by age into subgroups of 18-55, 56-69 and 70-plus years, and roughly 150, 30 and 60 TCR-sequenced participants, respectively, were included in these subgroups. Overall study results and their limits: The 56-69-year group was small, and its depth increase did not reach significance, likely because of low power. A significant rise in spike-specific TCR breadth and depth was observed after two AZD1222 doses relative to day 0 and relative to MenACWY recipients. The vaccine-associated CD4 TCRs covered the entire spike protein, and the dominant responses fell in regions 160-218 and 743-854. Conclusions about previously exposed vaccinees were limited because only six AZD1222 recipients were SARS-CoV-2 seropositive at baseline. Because no day 14 peak-response samples were available, the repertoires could be characterized only after the peak T cell response. Reportedly, close to half of the unique spike-specific TCRs recognized epitopes lying outside the regions that are mutated in the B.1.351 and B.1.1.7 variants. Most participants were white British and females outnumbered males, and the authors suggested that clonal diversity may have been underestimated.

CDR3 length: 17 amino acids, cysteine to phenylalanine. The only DNA kept is the CDR3, 51 bases in frame from the first base. V loses 4 bases at its end and J loses 6 bases; junction bases beyond the gene matches: 11. CDR1 and CDR2, per the germline V gene (reference sequence), are LNHDA and SQIVND. In light of the paper, this sample's time point label describes: about 28 days (+/-7) after the second vaccine dose. AZD1222 recipients with second doses at about 4 weeks or about 12 weeks were pooled, because spike-specific TCR depth and breadth did not differ between schedules. The vaccinee samples were drawn from two UK trials, COV001 and COV002, one of which was a single-blind randomized controlled phase 2/3 trial testing AZD1222 (ChAdOx1 nCoV-19) in healthy adults. For TCRbeta chain sequencing, PBMC samples were collected from trial participants at day 0 and at day 28 after the second dose. The CDR3 regions of human TCRbeta chains were subjected to immunosequencing. On the authors' methods: Repertoire TCRs were matched against a reference library of SARS-CoV-2-specific TCRs generated with the MIRA antigen-specificity platform. Breadth was defined as the fraction of unique TCRs that were SARS-CoV-2-associated. Depth was defined as the fraction of total T cells that were SARS-CoV-2-associated. Using the MIRA data, every spike-specific TCR was mapped to the spike region that the TCR reacted to and assigned to either a CD4 or a CD8 class. Log10-transformed breadth and depth values were compared by one-way ANOVA with Sidak's multiple comparisons tests. TCRdb took over this immuneACCESS table, retaining in-frame rearrangements with V and J assigned. Such tables are incomplete; in checked studies, under half of the missing clones stem from an unresolved V gene, and the remainder is unexplained. The V and J calls and the clone size are those of that table, but D and trimming were determined from the DNA. Counted in this sample were fewer than 90,000 clones; 86% of them appeared once. The top ten clonotypes cover less than 6.5% of the sample.

Concerning this clone: What antigen it recognizes has not been identified. Qualities for individual bases were not recorded, and no much larger clone is one base off.

In this chain, TRBV19 is recombined with TRBJ2-2, with TRBD2 matching 10 junction bases. The receptor comes from an adult who received the AZD1222 COVID-19 vaccine. This sample comprised peripheral blood, obtained 28 days after the second AZD1222 dose. The DNA is as follows: TGTGCCAGTAGTAGGGGGGCTCTAGCGGGAGCTCCCGGGGAGCTGTTTTTT. The resulting protein is CASSRGALAGAPGELFF.